The T cell receptor (beta chain) under discussion was sequenced for a study of OX40 agonist ivuxolimab in advanced cancers. Study background: Ivuxolimab doses were 0.01, 0.1, 0.3, 1.5, 3 or 10 mg/kg every 2 weeks. One patient with hepatocellular carcinoma and two with cutaneous melanoma, three in all, had partial responses. The study's findings and limits: In CD8+ T cells, expanded clones were on average more numerous than in CD4+. The specificity for antigen of the expanded peripheral T cells was not determined.

Using immunoSEQ multiplex PCR, the repertoire was profiled, and TCRdb retains in-frame clones only, with some absent. The top ten clones hold more than 20% of a sample with approximately 37,000 clones, 75% to 85% of them seen once. This clone was counted at least ten times. What it binds is not known. V was pared by 7 bases and J by 3 bases, with 10 bases of the junction left unmatched. Germline V gene sequence: CDR1 SGHRS, CDR2 YFSETQ. The CDR3 spans 16 residues. The V call is TRBV5-1, the J call TRBJ1-2; the match to TRBD1 covers 12 bases. This sequence was found in an adult with an advanced solid tumor such as melanoma, head and neck, liver or kidney cancer. Sequencing was performed on CD4+ or CD8+ T cells sorted from blood, taken in a trial of the OX40 agonist ivuxolimab. The CDR3 DNA is TGCGCCAGCGCGAAAGGGACAGGGGGCATTGACTATGGCTACACCTTC. Amino acids: CASAKGTGGIDYGYTF.